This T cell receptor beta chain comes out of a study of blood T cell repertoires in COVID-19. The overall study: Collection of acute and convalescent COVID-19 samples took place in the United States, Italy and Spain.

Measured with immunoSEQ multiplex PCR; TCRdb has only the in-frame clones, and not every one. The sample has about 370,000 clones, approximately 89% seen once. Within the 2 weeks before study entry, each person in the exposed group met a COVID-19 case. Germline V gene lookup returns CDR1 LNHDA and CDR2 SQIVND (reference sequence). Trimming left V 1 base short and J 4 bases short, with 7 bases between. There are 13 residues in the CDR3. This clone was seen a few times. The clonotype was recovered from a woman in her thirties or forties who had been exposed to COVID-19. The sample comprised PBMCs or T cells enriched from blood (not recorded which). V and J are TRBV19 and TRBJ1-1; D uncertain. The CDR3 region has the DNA TGTGCCAGTAGTATAGGGGCCGGCACTGAAGCTTTCTTT. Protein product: CASSIGAGTEAFF.